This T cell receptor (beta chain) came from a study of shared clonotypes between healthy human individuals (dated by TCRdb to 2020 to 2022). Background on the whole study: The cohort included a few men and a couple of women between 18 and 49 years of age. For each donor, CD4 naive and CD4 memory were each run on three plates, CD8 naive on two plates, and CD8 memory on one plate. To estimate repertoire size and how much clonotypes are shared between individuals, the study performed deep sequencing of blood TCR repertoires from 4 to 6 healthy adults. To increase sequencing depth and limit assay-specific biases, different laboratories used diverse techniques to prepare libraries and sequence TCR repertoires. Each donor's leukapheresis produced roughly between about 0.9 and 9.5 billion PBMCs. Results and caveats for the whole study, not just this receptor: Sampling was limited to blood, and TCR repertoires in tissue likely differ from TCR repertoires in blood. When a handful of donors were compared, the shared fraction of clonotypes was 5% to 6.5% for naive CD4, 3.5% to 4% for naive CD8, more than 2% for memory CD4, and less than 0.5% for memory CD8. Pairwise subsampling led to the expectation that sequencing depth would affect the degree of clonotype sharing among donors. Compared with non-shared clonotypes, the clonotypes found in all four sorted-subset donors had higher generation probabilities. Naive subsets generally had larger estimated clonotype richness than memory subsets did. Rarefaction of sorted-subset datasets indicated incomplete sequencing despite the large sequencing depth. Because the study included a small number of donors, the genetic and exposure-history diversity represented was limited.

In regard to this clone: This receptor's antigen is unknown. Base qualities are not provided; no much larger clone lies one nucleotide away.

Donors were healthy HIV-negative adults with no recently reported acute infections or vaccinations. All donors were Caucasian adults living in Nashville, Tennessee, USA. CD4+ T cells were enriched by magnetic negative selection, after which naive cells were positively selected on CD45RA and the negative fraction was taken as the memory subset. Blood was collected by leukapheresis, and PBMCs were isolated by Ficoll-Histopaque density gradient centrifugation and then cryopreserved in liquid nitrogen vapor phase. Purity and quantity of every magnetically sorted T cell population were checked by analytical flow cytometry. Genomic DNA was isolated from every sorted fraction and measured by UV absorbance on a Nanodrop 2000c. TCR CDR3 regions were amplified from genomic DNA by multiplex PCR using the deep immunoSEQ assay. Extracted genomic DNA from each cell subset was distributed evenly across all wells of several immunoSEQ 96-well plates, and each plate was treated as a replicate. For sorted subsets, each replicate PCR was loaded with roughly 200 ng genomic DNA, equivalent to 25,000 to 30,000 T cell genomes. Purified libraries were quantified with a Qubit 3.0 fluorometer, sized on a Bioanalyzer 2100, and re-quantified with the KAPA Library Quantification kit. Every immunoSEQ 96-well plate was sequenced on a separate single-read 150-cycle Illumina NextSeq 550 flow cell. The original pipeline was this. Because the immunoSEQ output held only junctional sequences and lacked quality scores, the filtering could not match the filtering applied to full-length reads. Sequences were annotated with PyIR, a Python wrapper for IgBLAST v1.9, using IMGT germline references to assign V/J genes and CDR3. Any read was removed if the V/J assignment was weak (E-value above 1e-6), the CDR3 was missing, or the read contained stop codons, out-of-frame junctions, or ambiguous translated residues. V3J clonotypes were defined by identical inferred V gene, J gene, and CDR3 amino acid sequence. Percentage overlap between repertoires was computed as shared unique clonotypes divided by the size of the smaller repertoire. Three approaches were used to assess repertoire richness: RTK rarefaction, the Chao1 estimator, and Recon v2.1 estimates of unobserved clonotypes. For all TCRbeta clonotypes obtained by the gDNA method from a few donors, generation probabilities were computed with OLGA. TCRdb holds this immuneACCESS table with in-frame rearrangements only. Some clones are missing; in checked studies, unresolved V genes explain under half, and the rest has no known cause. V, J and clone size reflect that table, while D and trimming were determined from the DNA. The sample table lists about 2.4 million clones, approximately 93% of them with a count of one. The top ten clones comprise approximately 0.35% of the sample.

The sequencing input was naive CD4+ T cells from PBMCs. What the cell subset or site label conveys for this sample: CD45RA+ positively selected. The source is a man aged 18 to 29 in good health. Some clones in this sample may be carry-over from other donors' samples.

In nucleotide form, the sequence is TGTGCCAGCAGCTTAGCAGGGGACGGGGAGCTGTTTTTT. Its coded protein is CASSLAGDGELFF. Recombination linked TRBV11-2 to TRBJ2-2; the D gene is perhaps TRBD1, from 6 matching bases. The germline V gene specifies SGHAT as CDR1 and FQNNGV as CDR2. The CDR3 numbers 13 residues from cysteine through phenylalanine. Of all the DNA, just the CDR3 is kept, 39 bases in frame from base 1. The junction shows trimming of 1 base on V and 7 bases on J, plus 7 bases between the germline ends.